Presented here are 25 T cell receptor beta chains from one specimen sequenced in a study of siplizumab effects on memory and regulatory T cells. This table comes from immunoSEQ multiplex PCR, and its TCRdb copy is limited to in-frame clones, with some not included. The sample records about 120,000 clones, 93% being singletons. The sample comprised non-Treg CD4+ T cells sorted from blood. Source of these receptors: a human donor in good health.

The chain employs TRBV2 and TRBJ2-1; 8 bases are a match to TRBD2. Trimming removed 0 bases from V and 15 bases from J; junction bases left unmatched: 19. CDR3 length: 17 amino acids. The germline CDR1 and CDR2 sequences are SNHLY and FYNNEI. CDR3 coding DNA: TGTGCCAGCAGTGAAGCGAGGTTCACTAGCGGTTACAATGTGGGGTTCTTC. Protein sequence: CASSEARFTSGYNVGFF.

The chain employs TRBV9 and TRBJ2-1; D call uncertain. The germline V gene has CDR1 SGDLS and CDR2 YYNGEE. V dropped 0 bases and J dropped 2 bases, with 12 bases sitting between them. This CDR3 region has 16 residues. The CDR3 protein is CASSVALAATYNEQFF. The CDR3 bases are TGTGCCAGCAGCGTAGCTCTCGCAGCCACCTACAATGAGCAGTTCTTC.

The chain couples TRBV7-9 to TRBJ2-1; 9 bases match TRBD1. Unmatched junction bases numbered 5, after V lost 4 bases and J lost 4 bases. CDR1 is SEHNR and CDR2 is FQNEAQ in the germline V gene (reference sequence). The CDR3 runs 15 residues. CDR3 region: CASSSTGGVYNEQFF. CDR3 nucleotide sequence: TGTGCCAGCAGCTCGACAGGGGGGGTTTACAATGAGCAGTTCTTC.

The CDR3 region is CASGAGKADTQYF. DNA of the CDR3: TGTGCCAGCGGGGCGGGGAAAGCAGATACGCAGTATTTT. This rearrangement joins TRBV7-9 to TRBJ2-3; weak D call: TRBD2 (6 bases). CDR3 length: 13 amino acids. The germline gives CDR1 SEHNR, CDR2 FQNEAQ (reference sequence). V gave up 8 bases and J gave up 4 bases, with 13 bases separating them.

The gene calls are TRBV5-6 and TRBJ2-7, with unresolved D. The V end lost 2 bases, the J end lost 3 bases, and 12 bases lay between the germline ends. There are 14 residues in the CDR3. CDR1 and CDR2 from the germline V gene are SGHDT and YYEEEE. CDR3 in DNA: TGTGCCAGCAGCTTCCGGCAAGGTTACTACGAGCAGTACTTC. Encoded protein: CASSFRQGYYEQYF.

The chain carries TRBV7-9 and TRBJ1-5, with D unclear. The V gene's germline CDR1 is SEHNR and CDR2 FQNEAQ (reference sequence). Trimming took off 5 bases at V and 4 bases at J, with 9 bases between the two ends. The CDR3 extends over 13 amino acids. The CDR3 reads CASSPGSNQPQHF. The CDR3 DNA sequence: TGTGCCAGCAGCCCCGGCAGTAATCAGCCCCAGCATTTT.

This chain joins TRBV18 and TRBJ1-2; no definite D call. Germline values: CDR1 KGHSH, CDR2 LQKENI. V lost 1 base, J lost 5 bases, and 17 bases lay in between. CDR3 length: 16 amino acids. The chain's CDR3 is CASSPQGSLPRYGYTF. In DNA, the CDR3 is TGTGCCAGCTCACCACAGGGTTCCCTTCCTAGATATGGCTACACCTTC.

The table lists this clone with a few counts. This rearrangement joins TRBV6-1 to TRBJ1-5; D gene unclear. Germline V gene data show CDR1 as MNHNS and CDR2 as SASEGT. There are 14 residues in the CDR3. Trimming cost V 7 bases and J 7 bases, with 17 bases left between them. CDR3 DNA: TGTGCCAGCAAACTGGAGGGCAGAGACCAGCCCCAGCATTTT. It yields the protein CASKLEGRDQPQHF.

This clone occurred a few times. This sequence joins TRBV29-1 and TRBJ1-1; D is undetermined. The CDR3 extends over 13 amino acids. Looked up from germline, CDR1 is SQVTM and CDR2 is ANQGSEA. Trimming cost V 3 bases and J 0 bases, with 8 bases left between them. The CDR3 region has the DNA TGCAGCGTTGAGGGCAGAGTGAACACTGAAGCTTTCTTT. Encoded protein: CSVEGRVNTEAFF.

In this sample, this clone turned up a few times. V is TRBV19 and J is TRBJ2-1, with TRBD2 matching over 15 bases. Germline trimming cut 6 bases from V and 5 bases from J; bases unmatched to any gene: 5. This CDR3 has 16 amino acids. Germline CDR1 reads LNHDA; CDR2 reads SQIVND (reference sequence). CDR3: CASRWTSGGAHNEQFF. DNA for the CDR3: TGTGCCAGTAGGTGGACTAGCGGGGGGGCCCACAATGAGCAGTTCTTC. The full variable domain, its missing parts supplied by reference TRBV19 and TRBJ2-1, is DGGITQSPKYLFRKEGQNVTLSCEQNLNHDAMYWYRQDPGQGLRLIYYSQIVNDFQKGDIAEGYSVSREKKESFPLTVTSAQKNPTAFYLCASRWTSGGAHNEQFFGPGTRLTVL.

This clone has a single count. V usage is TRBV4-1 and J usage is TRBJ2-5; 10 positions agree with TRBD2. V shed 0 bases, J shed 4 bases, and the junction held 5 bases outside the gene matches. Germline CDR1 reads MGHRA; CDR2 reads YSYEKL. This CDR3 region has 16 residues. The CDR3 nucleotides read TGCGCCAGCAGCCAAGAGGTTCTAGCGGGGGTAGAGACCCAGTACTTC. Amino acid sequence: CASSQEVLAGVETQYF.

The rearrangement uses TRBV7-9 and TRBJ1-1; D remains ambiguous. Trimming removed 5 bases at V and 0 bases at J, with 13 bases between. CDR3 size: 15 residues. Germline loops: CDR1 SEHNR, CDR2 FQNEAQ (reference sequence). CDR3 loop: CASSQGQAMNTEAFF. As DNA, the CDR3 is TGTGCCAGCAGCCAAGGGCAGGCCATGAACACTGAAGCTTTCTTT.

CDR3: CSVSGQSEKLFF. The CDR3 DNA reads TGCAGCGTTTCAGGGCAGAGTGAAAAACTGTTTTTT. The gene calls are TRBV29-1 and TRBJ1-4; D perhaps matches TRBD1 (5 bases). V lost 5 bases to trimming and J lost 7 bases, with 11 bases between them. The germline CDR1 and CDR2 sequences are SQVTM and ANQGSEA. The CDR3 sequence is 12 residues long.

CDR3 in amino acids: CASSIGGERQPQHF. In DNA form, the CDR3 reads TGTGCCAGTAGTATTGGAGGGGAAAGGCAGCCCCAGCATTTT. This rearrangement joins TRBV19 to TRBJ1-5; the D gene is possibly TRBD1 (5 bases). Germline V CDR1 and CDR2: LNHDA, SQIVND (reference sequence). CDR3 length: 14 residues. Between the trimmed V and J ends, which lost 3 bases and 7 bases, there was a span of 13 bases.

V and J are TRBV7-3 and TRBJ2-7, with 8 bases lining up with TRBD2. With 5 bases clipped from V and 3 bases from J, the junction kept 6 bases outside the gene matches. CDR3 length: 14 amino acids. Germline assignment: CDR1 SGHTA and CDR2 FQGTGA. The CDR3 sequence: CASSRTGTSYEQYF. The DNA of the CDR3 is TGTGCCAGCAGCAGAACCGGGACTAGCTACGAGCAGTACTTC.

The chain recombines TRBV7-9 with TRBJ1-2; D is unclear. CDR1 is SEHNR, CDR2 FQNEAQ, per germline (reference sequence). This CDR3 spans 13 amino acids. V was pared by 3 bases and J by 5 bases, with 10 bases between. CDR3 nucleotides: TGTGCCAGCAGCTTCTCGGGAATGTATGGCTACACCTTC. Protein sequence: CASSFSGMYGYTF.

The CDR3 DNA sequence: TGTGCCATCAGTGCTGGTAGGGCGGGAGGCTACACCTTC. This codes for CAISAGRAGGYTF. The chain carries TRBV10-3 and TRBJ1-2; the D is unclear. This CDR3 contains 13 residues. V dropped 4 bases and J dropped 8 bases, with 14 bases sitting between them. Germline V gene sequence: CDR1 ENHRY, CDR2 SYGVKD.

V usage is TRBV5-6 and J usage is TRBJ1-3; D gene unclear. Trimming removed 0 bases at V and 0 bases at J, with 7 bases between. The CDR3 runs 15 residues. Germline values: CDR1 SGHDT, CDR2 YYEEEE. CDR3 protein: CASSLATFSGNTIYF. The CDR3 region has the DNA TGTGCCAGCAGCTTGGCTACCTTCTCTGGAAACACCATATATTTT.

The chain is built from TRBV4-3 and TRBJ2-4, with TRBD2 matching over 12 bases. The length of the CDR3 is 20 residues. Germline CDR1 reads LGHNA; CDR2 reads YSLEER. Losses at the gene ends were 0 bases for V and 3 bases for J; bases not matched to a gene: 12. CDR3 region: CASSQDVWTSGVGVKNIQYF. CDR3 coding DNA: TGCGCCAGCAGCCAAGATGTTTGGACTAGCGGGGTGGGGGTCAAAAACATTCAGTACTTC.

The chain has TRBV6-6 and TRBJ1-1; no reliable D call. The germline V and J ends were trimmed by 2 bases and 5 bases, with 6 bases remaining between them. CDR1 and CDR2 (germline): MNHNY, SVGAGI (reference sequence). The CDR3 runs to 12 residues. Here the CDR3 reads CASSYEQTEAFF. The CDR3 DNA follows: TGTGCCAGCAGTTACGAGCAGACTGAAGCTTTCTTT.

This clone was seen once. The chain links TRBV7-9 to TRBJ1-4; D ambiguous. Trimming took 3 bases from V and 3 from J, leaving 11 bases between them. Per the germline V gene, CDR1 is SEHNR and CDR2 is FQNEAQ (reference sequence). The CDR3 is made up of 15 amino acids. CDR3 protein: CASSLMGPPNEKLFF. The CDR3 DNA reads as TGTGCCAGCAGCTTGATGGGCCCTCCTAATGAAAAACTGTTTTTT.

V and J are TRBV30 and TRBJ2-7, with D tentatively TRBD1 (6 bases). Germline-derived CDR1 and CDR2 are GTSNPN and SVGIG (reference sequence). V was pared by 5 bases and J by 2 bases, with 16 bases between. CDR3 size: 14 residues. The CDR3 DNA follows: TGTGCCTGGTCCCGGGACACCTATACCTACGAGCAGTACTTC. Translating it yields CAWSRDTYTYEQYF.

This chain connects TRBV5-1 to TRBJ2-1; 11 bases match TRBD2. V was pared by 4 bases and J by 3 bases, with 6 bases of the junction left unmatched. Germline V gene data show CDR1 as SGHRS and CDR2 as YFSETQ. This CDR3 has 16 amino acids. The chain's CDR3 is CASSPSGGNDYNEQFF. The DNA of the CDR3 is TGCGCCAGCAGCCCTAGCGGGGGGAACGACTACAATGAGCAGTTCTTC.

The chain is built from TRBV2 and TRBJ2-4; D gene ambiguous. Per germline, CDR1 SNHLY and CDR2 FYNNEI. Trimming pared 3 bases from V and 0 bases from J, leaving 15 bases between. The CDR3 runs to 17 residues. CDR3 sequence: CASSESGSPGAKNIQYF. The CDR3 DNA follows: TGTGCCAGCAGTGAGTCGGGCTCCCCAGGAGCCAAAAACATTCAGTACTTC.

The genes are TRBV6-1 and TRBJ1-2; TRBD1 might be the D (5 bases). Per germline, CDR1 MNHNS and CDR2 SASEGT. V dropped 2 bases and J dropped 8 bases, with 15 bases sitting between them. There are 14 residues in the CDR3. CDR3 loop: CASSERSQGPGYTF. The CDR3 coding sequence is TGTGCCAGCAGTGAAAGGAGTCAGGGTCCCGGCTACACCTTC.